These 5 T cell receptor beta chains came from one sample sequenced in a study of control samples from healthy donors and cancer patients. Method: immunoSEQ multiplex PCR; TCRdb's copy keeps in-frame clones and lacks some. The sample has tens of thousands of clones, around 90% seen once. Material: PBMCs. These receptors originate from a man aged 35-49 years with colorectal cancer.

The rearrangement joins TRBV5-1 to TRBJ1-6, with D perhaps TRBD1 (5 bases). CDR1 SGHRS and CDR2 YFSETQ come from the germline V gene. This CDR3 contains 13 residues. Trimming pared 3 bases from V and 10 bases from J, leaving 11 bases between. The CDR3 loop reads CASSSLGGSPLHF. CDR3 DNA: TGCGCCAGCAGCTCCCTCGGGGGGTCACCCCTCCACTTT. Combining the CDR3 with reference TRBV5-1 and TRBJ1-6 gives the whole variable domain KAGVTQTPRYLIKTRGQQVTLSCSPISGHRSVSWYQQTPGQGLQFLFEYFSETQRNKGNFPGRFSGRQFSNSRSEMNVSTLELGDSALYLCASSSLGGSPLHFGNGTRLTVT.

The genes are TRBV5-1 and TRBJ1-1; 7 bases line up with TRBD1. V lost 4 bases, J lost 5 bases, and 14 bases stayed unmatched. Germline CDR1 SGHRS, CDR2 YFSETQ. This CDR3 is 16 amino acids long. The CDR3 loop is CASSPRQGTVLTEAFF. CDR3 coding DNA: TGCGCCAGCAGCCCGCGACAGGGAACCGTCCTGACTGAAGCTTTCTTT.

The V and J genes are TRBV3-1 (or the pseudogene TRBV3-2) and TRBJ1-3; D is undetermined. Trimming stripped 0 bases from V and 1 base from J, with 7 bases between. CDR3 length: 15 residues. Germline-derived CDR1 and CDR2 are LGHDT and YNNKEL (reference sequence). The CDR3 here is CASSQDRSSGNTIYF. The CDR3 DNA reads TGTGCCAGCAGCCAAGATAGGTCATCTGGAAACACCATATATTTT.

The V call is TRBV7-9, the J call TRBJ1-6; possibly TRBD1 for D (6 bases). The CDR3 length is 13 residues. CDR1 and CDR2 (germline): SEHNR, FQNEAQ (reference sequence). V lost 5 bases, J lost 12 bases, and 14 bases lay in between. CDR3 protein: CASSRDKGLPLHF. DNA of the CDR3: TGTGCCAGCAGCCGGGACAAAGGGCTACCCCTCCACTTT.

The J gene is TRBJ2-2, the V gene TRBV5-1; 8 nucleotides align to TRBD2. The germline V gene encodes CDR1 SGHRS and CDR2 YFSETQ. This CDR3 comprises 15 residues. The V gene end was trimmed by 7 bases and the J gene end by 0 bases; junction bases not matched to a gene: 5. This chain's CDR3 is CASLAGNANTGELFF. DNA of the CDR3: TGCGCCAGCCTAGCGGGTAACGCGAACACCGGGGAGCTGTTTTTT.